These 32 T cell receptor beta chains were sequenced from one sample in a study of blood T cell repertoires in COVID-19. Data came from immunoSEQ multiplex PCR; TCRdb stores just in-frame clones and leaves some out. The data show roughly 200,000 clones, approximately 89% seen once. Material: PBMCs or T cells enriched from blood (not recorded which). These receptors were collected from a man aged 35 to 55 who had recovered from COVID-19.

The rearrangement links TRBV10-2 to TRBJ1-1; 11 nucleotides match TRBD1. V lost 4 bases, J lost 5 bases, and 3 bases stayed unmatched. Per germline, CDR1 WSHSY and CDR2 SAAADI. CDR3 length: 14 amino acids. CDR3 nucleotide sequence: TGCGCCAGCAGTGGGGACAGGGGGGGGACTGAAGCTTTCTTT. Encoded protein: CASSGDRGGTEAFF.

As DNA, the CDR3 is TGCGCCAGCAGCTTAGACAGGGGGAACACCGGGGAGCTGTTTTTT. It specifies CASSLDRGNTGELFF. The chain couples TRBV5-1 to TRBJ2-2; 8 positions match TRBD1. The CDR3 has 15 residues. V lost 2 bases to trimming and J lost 1 base; unmatched junction nucleotides: 1. Germline assignment: CDR1 SGHRS and CDR2 YFSETQ.

The chain joins TRBV9 to TRBJ2-7; 13 nucleotides align to TRBD2. J gave up 5 bases and V 3 bases, and 8 bases lay outside the gene matches. Germline loops: CDR1 SGDLS, CDR2 YYNGEE. The CDR3 has 16 residues. CDR3 residues: CASSGGTSGIMNEQYF. The CDR3 nucleotides read TGTGCCAGCAGCGGAGGGACTAGCGGGATTATGAACGAGCAGTACTTC.

This clone showed up just a few times. In nucleotides, the CDR3 is TGTGCCAGCGGATCCTTAGGACAGGATCTAGCCAAAAACATTCAGTACTTC. Residues: CASGSLGQDLAKNIQYF. The genes are TRBV7-9 and TRBJ2-4, with 7 positions matching TRBD1. Germline V CDR1 and CDR2: SEHNR, FQNEAQ (reference sequence). Unmatched junction bases numbered 13, after V lost 8 bases and J lost 0 bases. The CDR3 runs 17 residues.

The rearrangement links TRBV28 to TRBJ2-7; TRBD1 matches at 9 bases. The germline CDR1 and CDR2 sequences are MDHEN and SYDVKM. The CDR3 runs 16 residues. The V and J ends lost 3 bases and 7 bases, in that order; junction bases with no gene match: 13. The CDR3 protein is CASSFTGGIRLREQYF. DNA for the CDR3: TGTGCCAGCAGTTTCACAGGGGGCATCCGCTTGAGAGAGCAGTACTTC.

This chain joins TRBV28 and TRBJ1-5; possible D gene TRBD1, 6 bases. Germline V gene lookup returns CDR1 MDHEN and CDR2 SYDVKM. CDR3 size: 12 residues. The germline V and J ends were trimmed by 7 bases and 11 bases, with 15 bases remaining between them. CDR3 sequence: CASIDQGRAQHF. The CDR3 coding sequence is TGTGCCAGCATTGATCAGGGGAGGGCCCAGCATTTT.

This clone was seen a handful of times. The chain joins TRBV14 to TRBJ1-1; no clear D. Germline lookup yields CDR1 SGHDN and CDR2 FVKESK. The V gene lost 1 base and the J gene lost 4 bases, with 13 bases spanning the gap. The length of the CDR3 is 15 residues. The CDR3 protein is CASSQAAGEGTEAFF. The CDR3, as DNA: TGTGCCAGCAGCCAAGCGGCTGGGGAGGGCACTGAAGCTTTCTTT.

The chain has TRBV2 and TRBJ1-2; TRBD1 might be the D (5 bases). Trimming shortened V by 7 bases and J by 8 bases, and 20 bases separated the two germline ends. The CDR3 covers 14 residues. The germline V gene encodes CDR1 SNHLY and CDR2 FYNNEI. The CDR3 here is CASTSHRLGQGYTF. DNA for the CDR3: TGTGCCAGCACCAGTCACAGGCTCGGGCAGGGCTACACCTTC.

J is TRBJ2-7 and V is TRBV9; 8 bases line up with TRBD2. CDR3 length: 14 residues. V dropped 0 bases and J dropped 6; count of bases not matched to a gene: 5. Germline loops: CDR1 SGDLS, CDR2 YYNGEE. This CDR3 is CASSVGGGRSEQYF. CDR3 DNA sequence: TGTGCCAGCAGCGTAGGCGGCGGGAGGTCCGAGCAGTACTTC.

The rearrangement joins TRBV29-1 to TRBJ1-4, with 7 bases matching TRBD1. The length of the CDR3 is 16 residues. V shed 6 bases, J shed 0 bases, and the junction held 10 bases outside the gene matches. Looked up from germline, CDR1 is SQVTM and CDR2 is ANQGSEA. The CDR3 DNA sequence: TGCAGCGTGAGAGTCAGACAGGGTCCAACTAATGAAAAACTGTTTTTT. Translating gives CSVRVRQGPTNEKLFF. The variable domain in full, completed from reference TRBV29-1 and TRBJ1-4, reads SAVISQKPSRDICQRGTSLTIQCQVDSQVTMMFWYRQQPGQSLTLIATANQGSEATYESGFVIDKFPISRPNLTFSTLTVSNMSPEDSSIYLCSVRVRQGPTNEKLFFGSGTQLSVL.

The chain carries TRBV3-1 (or the pseudogene TRBV3-2) and TRBJ2-4; TRBD1 aligns across 9 bases. The V and J ends lost 6 bases and 6 bases, in that order; junction bases with no gene match: 15. Germline loops: CDR1 LGHDT, CDR2 YNNKEL (reference sequence). The CDR3 totals 17 residues. In nucleotides, the CDR3 is TGTGCCAGCAGAAAAAGAGGGACAGGGAGGAGCCGAAACATTCAGTACTTC. Residues: CASRKRGTGRSRNIQYF.

The chain carries TRBV7-9 and TRBJ2-5, with D unresolved. V lost 1 base and J lost 2, with 8 bases in between. This CDR3 region has 14 residues. In germline, CDR1 is SEHNR, CDR2 FQNEAQ (reference sequence). The DNA of the CDR3 is TGTGCCAGCAGCTTAGGGGCTAAACAAGAGACCCAGTACTTC. It is translated as CASSLGAKQETQYF.

This chain joins TRBV27 and TRBJ2-7; 7 nucleotides agree with TRBD1. This CDR3 is built from 16 residues. From germline, CDR1 is MNHEY and CDR2 SMNVEV (reference sequence). The V segment lost 5 bases and the J segment 0 bases; nucleotides outside the gene matches: 10. This CDR3 reads CASSPLTGPPSYEQYF. The DNA for the CDR3 is TGTGCCAGCAGTCCGTTGACAGGGCCCCCCTCCTACGAGCAGTACTTC.

This clone appeared a few times. V is TRBV14 and J is TRBJ2-2; weak D call: TRBD2 (7 bases). The CDR3 is 15 amino acids. CDR1 is SGHDN and CDR2 is FVKESK in the germline V gene. V lost 4 bases and J 5 bases, leaving 14 bases between the germline ends. CDR3 coding DNA: TGTGCCAGCAGCCCCCTAGGGGGGGGGACCGGGGAGCTGTTTTTT. It specifies CASSPLGGGTGELFF.

This clone was observed a few times. The chain carries TRBV10-3 and TRBJ1-1; 7 positions agree with TRBD1. The CDR3 length is 11 residues. V shed 7 bases, J shed 8 bases, and the junction held 4 bases outside the gene matches. Germline CDR1 and CDR2: ENHRY and SYGVKD. DNA of the CDR3: TGTGCCATCATGGAGGGGGCCGAAGCTTTCTTT. The encoded protein is CAIMEGAEAFF.

The gene calls are TRBV9 and TRBJ1-5; possible D gene TRBD1, 6 bases. The V end was cut by 4 bases, the J end by 5 bases, with 13 bases between. Germline V lookup: CDR1 SGDLS, CDR2 YYNGEE. The CDR3 loop spans 14 amino acids. CDR3 DNA: TGTGCCAGCAGCCCCGGGGGGGGGCATCAGCCCCAGCATTTT. Translating gives CASSPGGGHQPQHF.

The chain recombines TRBV29-1 with TRBJ1-2; tentative D call: TRBD1 (6 bases). V lost 2 bases and J 2 bases, leaving 15 bases between the germline ends. CDR1 is SQVTM, CDR2 ANQGSEA, per germline. The CDR3 runs 15 residues. CDR3 sequence: CSVETRQELNYGYTF. CDR3 in DNA: TGCAGCGTTGAAACCCGACAGGAGTTGAACTATGGCTACACCTTC.

The chain carries TRBV21-1 and TRBJ1-1. TRBV21-1 is listed as a pseudogene. This CDR3 contains 17 residues. CDR3 amino acids: CASINTHSRRENTEAFF. For the CDR3, the DNA is TGTGCCAGCATCAACACCCACAGCCGACGGGAGAACACTGAAGCTTTCTTT.

This chain joins TRBV28 and TRBJ1-5; D is unclear. CDR3 size: 14 residues. Trimming removed 1 base from V and 5 bases from J, with 9 bases in between. From germline, CDR1 is MDHEN and CDR2 SYDVKM. As DNA, the CDR3 is TGTGCCAGCAGTTTATTCCCGAGGGATCAGCCCCAGCATTTT. Amino acid sequence: CASSLFPRDQPQHF. Using reference TRBV28 and TRBJ1-5 for the parts outside the CDR3, the full variable domain is DVKVTQSSRYLVKRTGEKVFLECVQDMDHENMFWYRQDPGLGLRLIYFSYDVKMKEKGDIPEGYSVSREKKERFSLILESASTNQTSMYLCASSLFPRDQPQHFGDGTRLSIL.

V gene TRBV18 combines with J gene TRBJ2-1; a possible D gene is TRBD1 (6 bases). V dropped 0 bases and J dropped 8 bases, with 17 bases sitting between them. Germline CDR1 and CDR2: KGHSH and LQKENI. This CDR3 has 16 amino acids. Here the CDR3 reads CASSPPNLGAVDEQFF. The DNA of the CDR3 is TGTGCCAGCTCACCACCGAATCTGGGGGCAGTCGATGAGCAGTTCTTC.

The chain employs TRBV7-9 and TRBJ2-2; 10 positions match TRBD1. V was clipped by 5 bases and J by 4 bases; unmatched bases: 10. Germline CDR1 SEHNR, CDR2 FQNEAQ (reference sequence). This CDR3 has 17 residues. CDR3 residues: CASSTSTGGVVTGELFF. The CDR3 nucleotides read TGTGCCAGCAGCACCTCGACAGGGGGCGTTGTCACCGGGGAGCTGTTTTTT.

V gene TRBV10-2 combines with J gene TRBJ2-7; TRBD1 matches at 8 bases. The CDR3 sequence is 13 residues long. The germline V gene encodes CDR1 WSHSY and CDR2 SAAADI. V was pared by 8 bases and J by 3 bases, with 6 bases of the junction left unmatched. The DNA of the CDR3 is TGCGCCAGCTACAGGGGGGAAAACTACGAGCAGTACTTC. The encoded protein is CASYRGENYEQYF.

This clone was recorded only once. The chain has TRBV24-1 and TRBJ2-1; possible D gene TRBD2, 5 bases. V was pared by 3 bases and J by 1 base, with 12 bases between. Germline V CDR1 and CDR2: KGHDR, SFDVKD. The CDR3 loop spans 16 amino acids. The CDR3 here is CATSDPSGKSYNEQFF. CDR3 DNA: TGTGCCACCAGTGATCCGTCGGGAAAATCCTACAATGAGCAGTTCTTC.

This clone was seen once. The chain couples TRBV9 to TRBJ1-6; 8 positions agree with TRBD1. CDR3 length: 15 amino acids. After removal of 2 bases from V and 8 bases from J, the junction contained 6 bases not matched to a gene. Per the germline V gene, CDR1 is SGDLS and CDR2 is YYNGEE. CDR3 region: CASSVLPGGDSPLHF. CDR3 nucleotides: TGTGCCAGCAGCGTTCTCCCAGGGGGCGATTCACCCCTCCACTTT.

This clone was seen once. This chain uses TRBV28 with TRBJ1-5; possibly TRBD1 for D (5 bases). The CDR3 loop spans 16 amino acids. From germline, CDR1 is MDHEN and CDR2 SYDVKM. With 7 bases removed from V and 9 bases from J, the gap between germline ends came to 25 bases. CDR3 region: CASTLEGSGTFPPQHF. Written as DNA, the CDR3 is TGTGCCAGCACCTTAGAGGGCTCCGGGACTTTTCCGCCCCAGCATTTT.

Note on this clone: The sample carries other DNA sequences with the same CDR3. This chain uses TRBV12-3 or TRBV12-4 with TRBJ1-2; D is undetermined. The CDR3 covers 12 residues. V was trimmed by 5 bases and J by 0 bases, leaving 4 bases between them. The CDR3 nucleotides are TGTGCCAGCAGTCTCCCTAACTATGGCTACACCTTC. Translating it yields CASSLPNYGYTF.

The genes are TRBV25-1 and TRBJ2-7; a possible D gene is TRBD1 (8 bases). The germline V and J ends were trimmed by 5 bases and 0 bases, with 23 bases remaining between them. The V gene's germline CDR1 is MGHDK and CDR2 SYGVNS. This CDR3 has 18 amino acids. CDR3 DNA: TGTGCCAGCAGTTCCTCAGAGACAGGGGAGGGGCTCTCCTACGAGCAGTACTTC. Translating gives CASSSSETGEGLSYEQYF.

The chain joins TRBV7-8 to TRBJ2-1; no reliable D call. The ends were cut back, 2 bases at V and 4 bases at J, with 15 bases in the middle. Germline V gene data show CDR1 as SGHVS and CDR2 as FQNEAQ. The CDR3 sequence is 16 residues long. The CDR3 bases are TGTGCCAGCAGCTTAAGTGTGACCCGACTGTACAATGAGCAGTTCTTC. The encoded protein is CASSLSVTRLYNEQFF.

The CDR3 loop is CASSLVSSTYGYTF. The CDR3 DNA follows: TGTGCCAGCAGCTTAGTGTCCAGTACCTATGGCTACACCTTC. This chain uses TRBV11-2 with TRBJ1-2; D uncertain. The ends were cut back, 1 base at V and 4 bases at J, with 10 bases in the middle. CDR1 SGHAT and CDR2 FQNNGV come from the germline V gene. This CDR3 region has 14 residues.

The J gene is TRBJ2-5, the V gene TRBV25-1; D is perhaps TRBD2 (7 bases). From germline, CDR1 is MGHDK and CDR2 SYGVNS. This CDR3 is 16 amino acids long. The germline V and J ends were trimmed by 2 bases and 5 bases, with 18 bases remaining between them. The CDR3, as DNA: TGTGCCAGCAGTGAAAAAGGGGGGGGGCTTTGGGAGACCCAGTACTTC. This sequence encodes CASSEKGGGLWETQYF.

The chain uses TRBV3-1 (or the pseudogene TRBV3-2) and TRBJ2-1, with D tentatively TRBD1 (5 bases). V was pared by 4 bases and J by 8 bases, with 12 bases between. The CDR3 is made up of 13 amino acids. Germline V gene lookup returns CDR1 LGHDT and CDR2 YNNKEL (reference sequence). The CDR3 bases are TGTGCCAGCAGCCCATACCAGGGCCATGAGCAGTTCTTC. Encoded protein: CASSPYQGHEQFF.

The CDR3 region has the DNA TGTGCCAGCAGTCGGACAGTCTCTGGAAACACCATATATTTT. Its protein is CASSRTVSGNTIYF. The J gene is TRBJ1-3, the V gene TRBV6-5, with a weak D call TRBD1 (6 bases). The V gene's germline CDR1 is MNHEY and CDR2 SVGAGI. Between the trimmed V and J ends, which lost 5 bases and 0 bases, there was a span of 8 bases. This CDR3 contains 14 residues.